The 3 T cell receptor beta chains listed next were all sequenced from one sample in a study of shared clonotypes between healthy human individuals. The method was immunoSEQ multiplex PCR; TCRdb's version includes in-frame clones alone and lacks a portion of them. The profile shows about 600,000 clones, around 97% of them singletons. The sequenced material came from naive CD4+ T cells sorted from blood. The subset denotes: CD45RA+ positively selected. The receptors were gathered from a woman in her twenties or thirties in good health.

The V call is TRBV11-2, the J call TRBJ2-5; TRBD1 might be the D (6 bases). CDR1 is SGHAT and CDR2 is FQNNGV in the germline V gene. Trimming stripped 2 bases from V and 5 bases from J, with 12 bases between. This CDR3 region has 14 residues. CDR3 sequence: CASSLPGHWETQYF. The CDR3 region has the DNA TGTGCCAGCAGCTTACCGGGACACTGGGAGACCCAGTACTTC.

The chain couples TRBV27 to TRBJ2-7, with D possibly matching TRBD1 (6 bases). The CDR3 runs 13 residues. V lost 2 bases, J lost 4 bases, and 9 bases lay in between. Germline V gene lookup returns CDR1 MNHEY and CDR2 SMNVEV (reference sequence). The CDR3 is CASSLTGLYEQYF. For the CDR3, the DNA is TGTGCCAGCAGTTTAACAGGGTTGTACGAGCAGTACTTC.

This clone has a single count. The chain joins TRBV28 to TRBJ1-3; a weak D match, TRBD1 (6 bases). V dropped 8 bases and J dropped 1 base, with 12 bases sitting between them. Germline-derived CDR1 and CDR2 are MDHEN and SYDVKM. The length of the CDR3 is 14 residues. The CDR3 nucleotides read TGTGCCAGCCGCACAGGGCGTTCTGGAAACACCATATATTTT. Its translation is CASRTGRSGNTIYF.